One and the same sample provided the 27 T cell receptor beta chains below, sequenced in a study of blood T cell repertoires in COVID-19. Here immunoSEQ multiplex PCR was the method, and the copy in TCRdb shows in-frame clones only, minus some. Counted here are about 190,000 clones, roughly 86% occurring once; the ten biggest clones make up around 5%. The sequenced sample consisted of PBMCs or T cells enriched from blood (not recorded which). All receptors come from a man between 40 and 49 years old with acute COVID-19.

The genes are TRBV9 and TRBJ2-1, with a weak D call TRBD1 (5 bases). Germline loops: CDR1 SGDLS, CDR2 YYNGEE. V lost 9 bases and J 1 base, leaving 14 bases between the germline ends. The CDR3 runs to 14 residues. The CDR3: CATSLGDSYNEQFF. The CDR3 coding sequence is TGTGCCACTTCCCTAGGGGATTCCTACAATGAGCAGTTCTTC.

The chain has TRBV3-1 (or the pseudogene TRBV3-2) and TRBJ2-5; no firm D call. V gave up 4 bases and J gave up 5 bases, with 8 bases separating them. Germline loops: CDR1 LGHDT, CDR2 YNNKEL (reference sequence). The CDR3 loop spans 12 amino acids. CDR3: CASSPLEETQYF. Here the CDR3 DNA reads TGTGCCAGCAGCCCTTTAGAGGAGACCCAGTACTTC.

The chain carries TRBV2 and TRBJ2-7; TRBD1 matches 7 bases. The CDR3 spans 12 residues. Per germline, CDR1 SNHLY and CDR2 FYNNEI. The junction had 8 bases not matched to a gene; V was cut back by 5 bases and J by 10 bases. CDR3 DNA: TGTGCCAGCAGTCGCGACAGGGTCGACCAGTACTTC. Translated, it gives CASSRDRVDQYF. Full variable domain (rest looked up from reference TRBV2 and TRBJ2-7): EPEVTQTPSHQVTQMGQEVILRCVPISNHLYFYWYRQILGQKVEFLVSFYNNEISEKSEIFDDQFSVERPDGSNFTLKIRSTKLEDSAMYFCASSRDRVDQYFGPGTRLTVT.

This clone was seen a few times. The CDR3 is CASSVDRGNQPQHF. For the CDR3, the DNA is TGTGCCAGTAGTGTGGACAGGGGCAATCAGCCCCAGCATTTT. The chain links TRBV19 to TRBJ1-5; 8 bases match TRBD1. The trim removed 5 bases at V and 2 bases at J, leaving 2 bases unmatched. CDR3 length: 14 amino acids. Per the germline V gene, CDR1 is LNHDA and CDR2 is SQIVND (reference sequence).

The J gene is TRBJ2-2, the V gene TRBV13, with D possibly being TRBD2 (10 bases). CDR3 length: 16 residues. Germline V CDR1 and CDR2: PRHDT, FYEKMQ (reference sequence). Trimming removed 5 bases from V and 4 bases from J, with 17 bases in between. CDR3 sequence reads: CASSPLAGQGTGELFF. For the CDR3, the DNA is TGTGCCAGCAGCCCACTAGCGGGACAGGGCACCGGGGAGCTGTTTTTT.

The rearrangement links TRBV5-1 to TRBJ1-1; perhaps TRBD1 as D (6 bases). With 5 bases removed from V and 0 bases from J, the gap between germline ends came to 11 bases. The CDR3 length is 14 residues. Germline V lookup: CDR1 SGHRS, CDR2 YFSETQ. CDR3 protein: CASSSQGMNTEAFF. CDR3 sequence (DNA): TGCGCCAGCAGTTCACAGGGCATGAACACTGAAGCTTTCTTT.

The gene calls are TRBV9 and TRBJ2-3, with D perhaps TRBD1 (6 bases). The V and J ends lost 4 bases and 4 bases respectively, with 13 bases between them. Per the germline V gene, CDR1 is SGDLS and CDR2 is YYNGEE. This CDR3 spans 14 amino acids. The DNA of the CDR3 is TGTGCCAGCAGCTCCCTTCCAGGGGCAGATACGCAGTATTTT. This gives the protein CASSSLPGADTQYF.

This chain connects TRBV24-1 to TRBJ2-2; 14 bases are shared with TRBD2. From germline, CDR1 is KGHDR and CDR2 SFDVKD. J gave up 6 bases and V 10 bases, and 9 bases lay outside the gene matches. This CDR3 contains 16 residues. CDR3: CATSSRLAGGAGELFF. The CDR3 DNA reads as TGTGCCACGAGCAGCCGACTAGCGGGAGGGGCCGGGGAGCTGTTTTTT.

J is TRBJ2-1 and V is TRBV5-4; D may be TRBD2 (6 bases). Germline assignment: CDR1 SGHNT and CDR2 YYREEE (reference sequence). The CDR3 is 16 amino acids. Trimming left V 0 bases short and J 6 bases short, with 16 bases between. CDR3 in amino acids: CASSLEAGSQINEQFF. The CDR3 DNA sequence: TGTGCCAGCAGCTTGGAGGCCGGGAGCCAGATCAATGAGCAGTTCTTC.

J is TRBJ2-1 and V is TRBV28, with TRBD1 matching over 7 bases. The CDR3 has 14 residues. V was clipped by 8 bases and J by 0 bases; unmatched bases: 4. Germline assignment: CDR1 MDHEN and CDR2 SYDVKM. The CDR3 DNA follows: TGTGCCAGCGGACAGGTTCCCTCCTACAATGAGCAGTTCTTC. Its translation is CASGQVPSYNEQFF.

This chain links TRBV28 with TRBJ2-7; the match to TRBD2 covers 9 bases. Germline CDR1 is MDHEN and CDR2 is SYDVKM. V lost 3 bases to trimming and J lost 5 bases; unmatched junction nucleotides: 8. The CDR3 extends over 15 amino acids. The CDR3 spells CASSFWSSGNNEQYF. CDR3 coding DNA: TGTGCCAGCAGTTTCTGGTCTAGCGGGAACAACGAGCAGTACTTC.

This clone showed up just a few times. The CDR3, as DNA: TGTGCCAGCAGTTCGAGGCCTAGCGGAGTCTCCTACAATGAGCAGTTCTTC. Protein sequence: CASSSRPSGVSYNEQFF. The chain carries TRBV6-2 or TRBV6-3 and TRBJ2-1, with 7 bases lining up with TRBD2. The CDR3 sequence is 17 residues long. Germline assignment: CDR1 MNHEY and CDR2 SVGEGT. Germline trimming cut 4 bases from V and 0 bases from J; bases unmatched to any gene: 9.

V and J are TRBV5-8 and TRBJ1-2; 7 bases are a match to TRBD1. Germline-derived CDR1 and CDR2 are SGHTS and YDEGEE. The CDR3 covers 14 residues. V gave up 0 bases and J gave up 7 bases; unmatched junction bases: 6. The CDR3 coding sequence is TGTGCCAGCAGCTTGGCGCGGCACAGGGGTGGCTACACCTTC. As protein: CASSLARHRGGYTF.

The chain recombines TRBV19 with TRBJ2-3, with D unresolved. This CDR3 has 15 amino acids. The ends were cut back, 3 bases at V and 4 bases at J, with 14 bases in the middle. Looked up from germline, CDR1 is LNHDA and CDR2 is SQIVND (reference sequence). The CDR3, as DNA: TGTGCCAGTAGTATTGGGCAGTTAAGAGCAGATACGCAGTATTTT. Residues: CASSIGQLRADTQYF.

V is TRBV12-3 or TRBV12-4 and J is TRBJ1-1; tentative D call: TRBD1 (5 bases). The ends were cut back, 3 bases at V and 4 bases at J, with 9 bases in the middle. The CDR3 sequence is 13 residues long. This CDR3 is CASSLQGGTEAFF. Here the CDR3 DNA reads TGTGCCAGCAGTTTGCAGGGAGGCACTGAAGCTTTCTTT.

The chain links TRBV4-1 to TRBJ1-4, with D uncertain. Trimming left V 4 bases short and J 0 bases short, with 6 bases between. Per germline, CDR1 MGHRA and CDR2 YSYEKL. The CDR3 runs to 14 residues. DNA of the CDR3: TGCGCCAGCAGCCTTAGAGCAACTAATGAAAAACTGTTTTTT. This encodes CASSLRATNEKLFF.

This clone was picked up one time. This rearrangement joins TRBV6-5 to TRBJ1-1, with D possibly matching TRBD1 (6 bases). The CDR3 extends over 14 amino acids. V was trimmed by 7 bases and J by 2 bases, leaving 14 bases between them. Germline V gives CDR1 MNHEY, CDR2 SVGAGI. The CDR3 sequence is CASTLTGPNTEAFF. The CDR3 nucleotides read TGTGCCAGCACTTTAACAGGGCCTAACACTGAAGCTTTCTTT.

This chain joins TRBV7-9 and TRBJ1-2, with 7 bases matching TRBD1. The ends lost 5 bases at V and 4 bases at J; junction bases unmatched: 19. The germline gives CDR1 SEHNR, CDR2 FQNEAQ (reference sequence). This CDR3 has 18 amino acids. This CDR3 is CASSPPGQRSILPYGYTF. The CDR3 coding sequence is TGTGCCAGCAGCCCCCCGGGACAGAGGTCGATCCTTCCCTATGGCTACACCTTC. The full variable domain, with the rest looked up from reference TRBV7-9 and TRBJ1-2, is DTGVSQNPRHKITKRGQNVTFRCDPISEHNRLYWYRQTLGQGPEFLTYFQNEAQLEKSRLLSDRFSAERPKGSFSTLEIQRTEQGDSAMYLCASSPPGQRSILPYGYTFGSGTRLTVV.

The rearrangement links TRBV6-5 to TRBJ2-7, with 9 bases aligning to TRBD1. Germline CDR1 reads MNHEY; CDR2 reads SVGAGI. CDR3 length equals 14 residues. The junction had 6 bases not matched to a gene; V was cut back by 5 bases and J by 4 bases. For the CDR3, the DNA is TGTGCCAGCAGTCTGCCGGGACAGGGTTACGAGCAGTACTTC. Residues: CASSLPGQGYEQYF.

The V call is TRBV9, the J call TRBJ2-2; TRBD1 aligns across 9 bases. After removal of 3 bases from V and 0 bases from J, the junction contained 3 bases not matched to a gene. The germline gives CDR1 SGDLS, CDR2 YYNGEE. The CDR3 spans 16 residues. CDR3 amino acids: CASSGGQGTNTGELFF. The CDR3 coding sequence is TGTGCCAGCAGCGGGGGACAGGGCACGAACACCGGGGAGCTGTTTTTT.

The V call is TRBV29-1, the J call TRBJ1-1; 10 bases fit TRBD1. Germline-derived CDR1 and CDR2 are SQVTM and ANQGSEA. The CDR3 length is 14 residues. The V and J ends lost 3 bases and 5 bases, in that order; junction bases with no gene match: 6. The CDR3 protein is CSVEPTGGGTEAFF. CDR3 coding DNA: TGCAGCGTTGAGCCGACAGGGGGCGGAACTGAAGCTTTCTTT.

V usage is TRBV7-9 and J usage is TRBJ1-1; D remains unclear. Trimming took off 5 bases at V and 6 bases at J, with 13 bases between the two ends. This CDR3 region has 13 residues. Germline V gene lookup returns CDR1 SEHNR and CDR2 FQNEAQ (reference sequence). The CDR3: CASSPRRAAEAFF. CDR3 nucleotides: TGTGCCAGCAGCCCCCGGAGGGCAGCTGAAGCTTTCTTT.

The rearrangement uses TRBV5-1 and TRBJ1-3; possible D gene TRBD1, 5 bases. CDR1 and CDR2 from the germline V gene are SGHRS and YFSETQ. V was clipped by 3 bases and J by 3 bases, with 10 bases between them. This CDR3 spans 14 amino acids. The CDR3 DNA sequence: TGCGCCAGCAGCTCGCAGGGTGATGGAAACACCATATATTTT. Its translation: CASSSQGDGNTIYF.

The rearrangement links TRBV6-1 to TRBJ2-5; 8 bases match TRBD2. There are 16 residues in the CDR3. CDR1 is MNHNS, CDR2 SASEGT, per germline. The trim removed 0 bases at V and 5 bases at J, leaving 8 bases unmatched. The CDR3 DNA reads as TGTGCCAGCAGTGAAGCGCTTCGGGGGGGGAGTGAGACCCAGTACTTC. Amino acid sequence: CASSEALRGGSETQYF.

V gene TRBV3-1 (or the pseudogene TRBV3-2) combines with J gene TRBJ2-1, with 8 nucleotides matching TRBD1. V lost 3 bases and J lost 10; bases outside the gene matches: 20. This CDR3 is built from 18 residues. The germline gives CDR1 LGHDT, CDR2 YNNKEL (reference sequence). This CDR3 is CASSQTGEVFQGPWEQFF. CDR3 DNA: TGTGCCAGCAGCCAGACAGGGGAGGTCTTCCAAGGCCCATGGGAGCAGTTCTTC.

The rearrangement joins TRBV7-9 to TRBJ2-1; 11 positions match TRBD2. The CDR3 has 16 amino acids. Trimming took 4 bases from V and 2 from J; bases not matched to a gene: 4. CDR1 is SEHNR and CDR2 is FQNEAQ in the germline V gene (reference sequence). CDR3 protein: CASSSGLADPYNEQFF. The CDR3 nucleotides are TGTGCCAGCAGCTCGGGACTAGCGGACCCCTACAATGAGCAGTTCTTC.

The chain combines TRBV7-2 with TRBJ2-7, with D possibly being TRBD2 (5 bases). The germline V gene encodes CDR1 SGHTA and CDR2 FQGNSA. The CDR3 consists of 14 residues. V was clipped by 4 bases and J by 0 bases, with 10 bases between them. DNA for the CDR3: TGTGCCAGCAGCTACATAGGGAGCTCCTACGAGCAGTACTTC. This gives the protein CASSYIGSSYEQYF.